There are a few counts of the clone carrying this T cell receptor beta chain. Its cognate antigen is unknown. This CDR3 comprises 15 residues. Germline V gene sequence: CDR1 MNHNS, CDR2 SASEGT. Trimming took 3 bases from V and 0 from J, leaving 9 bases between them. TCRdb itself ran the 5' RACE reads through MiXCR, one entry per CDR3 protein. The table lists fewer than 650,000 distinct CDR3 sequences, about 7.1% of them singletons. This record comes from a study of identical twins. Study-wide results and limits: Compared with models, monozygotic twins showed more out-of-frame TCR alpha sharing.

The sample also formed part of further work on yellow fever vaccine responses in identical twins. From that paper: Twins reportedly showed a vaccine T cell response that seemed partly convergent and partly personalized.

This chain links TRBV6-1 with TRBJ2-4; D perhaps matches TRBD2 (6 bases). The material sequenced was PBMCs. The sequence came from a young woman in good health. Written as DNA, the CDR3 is TGTGCCAGCAGTGATAGCGGAATAGCCAAAAACATTCAGTACTTC. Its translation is CASSDSGIAKNIQYF.